A selection of T cell receptor beta chains follows, all from one sample in a study of shared clonotypes between healthy human individuals. TCRdb keeps only in-frame clones here, not all; method: immunoSEQ multiplex PCR. The sample consists of roughly 2.4 million clones, around 95% of them appearing once. Input material: naive CD4+ T cells sorted from blood. These receptors came from a man younger than 30 in good health. Each CDR3 is given with its conserved first and last residue. Fields, in order: D gene, clone size, J gene, V gene, CDR3 DNA, CDR3 protein. D genes are given only for firm matches. Clone size is stated in some rows and not others, as once, few, many or a class when expanded.

>.|once|TRBJ2-5|TRBV5-4
TGTGCCAGCAGCCAACGTCAACCGGGACCAAGCCAAGAGACCCAGTACTTC
CASSQRQPGPSQETQYF
>.|.|TRBJ1-5|TRBV6-5
TGTGCCAGTCGGCGAAGTCGCAATCAGCCCCAGCATTTT
CASRRSRNQPQHF
>.|.|TRBJ1-2|TRBV7-9
TGTGCCAGCAGCTTAGGACAGGCCCAGGTGTATGGCTACACCTTC
CASSLGQAQVYGYTF
>.|.|TRBJ2-5|TRBV5-1
TGCGCCAGCAGCTTGGACCTTGAGACCCAGTACTTC
CASSLDLETQYF
>.|.|TRBJ2-5|TRBV5-1
TGCGCCAGCAGCTCGCTTTCAACGGGGCAAGAGACCCAGTACTTC
CASSSLSTGQETQYF
>TRBD2|.|TRBJ2-2|TRBV6-4
TGTGCCAGCAGTTTTTTTAGCGGGGGGGCCACCGGGGAGCTGTTTTTT
CASSFFSGGATGELFF
>.|.|TRBJ2-1|TRBV28
TGTGCCAGCAGTTTAAGAGGGGGTAATCCCTACAATGAGCAGTTCTTC
CASSLRGGNPYNEQFF
>.|few|TRBJ2-5|TRBV19
TGTGCCAGTAGTTCAGGTAGTACGGAGACCCAGTACTTC
CASSSGSTETQYF
>.|.|TRBJ1-2|TRBV4-3
TGCGCCAGCAGCCGCGGCGTGAGAGTGGACTATGGCTACACCTTC
CASSRGVRVDYGYTF
>.|.|TRBJ1-3|TRBV14
TGTGCCAGCAGCCCCATATTTTGGACAGAGCGCTCTGGAAACACCATATATTTT
CASSPIFWTERSGNTIYF
>TRBD1|.|TRBJ1-1|TRBV27
TGTGCCAGCAGTGGACAGGCGAACACTGAAGCTTTCTTT
CASSGQANTEAFF
>.|.|TRBJ1-4|TRBV6-6
TGTGCCAGCAACGCGGCAGCAACTAATGAAAAACTGTTTTTT
CASNAAATNEKLFF
>.|.|TRBJ1-5|TRBV5-1
TGCGCCAGCAGCTTGGTACGGGTTAGCAATCAGCCCCAGCATTTT
CASSLVRVSNQPQHF
>.|.|TRBJ2-4|TRBV2
TGTGCCAGTAGACGTCAGGAGGCGCTAGCCAAAAACATTCAGTACTTC
CASRRQEALAKNIQYF
>TRBD2|.|TRBJ2-1|TRBV5-4
TGTGCCAGCAGCTTGTTGAACGGGGGGGCGGGTGAGCAGTTCTTC
CASSLLNGGAGEQFF
>TRBD1|.|TRBJ2-7|TRBV2
TGTGCCAGCAGGGGGGACAGGAGCTCCTACGAGCAGTACTTC
CASRGDRSSYEQYF
>.|once|TRBJ1-1|TRBV5-1
TGCGCCAGCAGCCCGGGACAATTGCACACTGAAGCTTTCTTT
CASSPGQLHTEAFF
>.|.|TRBJ2-7|TRBV11-2
TGTGCCAGCAGCGAACAAGTGACAGCTTCCTACGAGCAGTACTTC
CASSEQVTASYEQYF
>TRBD1|.|TRBJ2-2|TRBV10-1
TGCGCCAGCAGTGACGACAGGGGGCCCGGGGAGCTGTTTTTT
CASSDDRGPGELFF
>.|.|TRBJ1-3|TRBV30
TGTGCCTGGAGGTCCCCGGGACTTCAAGGCGAAAGCTCTGGAAACACCATATATTTT
CAWRSPGLQGESSGNTIYF
>TRBD2|.|TRBJ2-1|TRBV5-1
TGCGCCAGCAGCTCCCCGGGACTAGCGGGATTCTACAATGAGCAGTTCTTC
CASSSPGLAGFYNEQFF
>.|.|TRBJ1-1|TRBV4-3
TGCGCCAGCAGCCTGGAGAACACTGAAGCTTTCTTT
CASSLENTEAFF
>.|once|TRBJ2-7|TRBV10-2
TGCGCCAGCAGTGAGTCCGGTTCGCTCGAGCAGTACTTC
CASSESGSLEQYF
>TRBD1|few|TRBJ1-2|TRBV10-3
TGTGCCATCAGTGAGTCGGGACAGGGAAACTATGGCTACACCTTC
CAISESGQGNYGYTF
>TRBD2|.|TRBJ2-2|TRBV10-3
TGTGCCATCTCTTTGCGGCTAGCGGGGCCCTCGAACACCGGGGAGCTGTTTTTT
CAISLRLAGPSNTGELFF
>.|.|TRBJ1-5|TRBV27
TGTGCCAGCAGTAAATCCCAAGGGCAGCCCCAGCATTTT
CASSKSQGQPQHF
>.|.|TRBJ2-1|TRBV18
TGTGCCAGCTCACCACAGGAGACAGTATACAATGAGCAGTTCTTC
CASSPQETVYNEQFF
>.|.|TRBJ2-7|TRBV10-3
TGTGCCATCAGTACTAGGGAACCCTACGAGCAGTACTTC
CAISTREPYEQYF
>.|.|TRBJ1-4|TRBV9
TGTGCCAGCAGCACCCAGGGAAATGAAAAACTGTTTTTT
CASSTQGNEKLFF
>.|.|TRBJ1-2|TRBV29-1
TGCAGCGTTGGGCAGCTCGGAGACCTCTATGGCTACACCTTC
CSVGQLGDLYGYTF
>.|.|TRBJ2-5|TRBV9
TGTGCCAGCAGCGTCTCTGGCGGCGTGCAAGAGACCCAGTACTTC
CASSVSGGVQETQYF
>.|.|TRBJ2-7|TRBV9
TGTGCCAGCAGCGTAGGGGGCGGGACAAGCTACGAGCAGTACTTC
CASSVGGGTSYEQYF
>.|.|TRBJ2-5|TRBV7-7
TGTGCTAGCAGCTTAGGAGAGGCGGAGACCCAGTACTTC
CASSLGEAETQYF
>TRBD1|.|TRBJ2-2|TRBV7-9
TGTGCCAGCAGTCCCAACTCCCGACCGGGACAGGGTGGCACCGGGGAGCTGTTTTTT
CASSPNSRPGQGGTGELFF
>.|.|TRBJ2-7|TRBV6-5
TGTGCCAGCAGTCCAAAGACGGAACGATACGAGCAGTACTTC
CASSPKTERYEQYF
>.|.|TRBJ2-5|TRBV12-5
TGTGCTAGTGGTTTGTCCGTGGGAGTGGGCCAAGAGACCCAGTACTTC
CASGLSVGVGQETQYF
>.|.|TRBJ2-3|TRBV2
TGTGCCAGGGAAGACATTGGGGGTACGCAGTATTTT
CAREDIGGTQYF
>.|few|TRBJ2-6|TRBV4-1
TGCGCCAGCAGCCAAGTAGTCTCCGGGGCCAACGTCCTGACTTTC
CASSQVVSGANVLTF
>.|.|TRBJ1-1|TRBV6-6
TGTGCCAGCGGTAGGCAGTGGGACACTGAAGCTTTCTTT
CASGRQWDTEAFF
>TRBD1|once|TRBJ2-5|TRBV18
TGTGCCAGCTCACTAAATATCGACAGGGGGGGAGAGACCCAGTACTTC
CASSLNIDRGGETQYF
>.|few|TRBJ1-1|TRBV19
TGTGCCAGTAGTAGGGTGAACACTGAAGCTTTCTTT
CASSRVNTEAFF
>.|once|TRBJ1-3|TRBV6-1
TGTGCCAGCAGTGTTACGGGGGCGCCTGGAAACACCATATATTTT
CASSVTGAPGNTIYF
>.|.|TRBJ1-6|TRBV10-1
TGCGCCAGCACGAAGACCTCGGGACCCCGGGGTAATTCACCCCTCCACTTT
CASTKTSGPRGNSPLHF
>TRBD1|.|TRBJ1-5|TRBV10-3
TGTGCCATCAGTGAGGCAGGGGGAGTGGGCAATCAGCCCCAGCATTTT
CAISEAGGVGNQPQHF
>.|few|TRBJ1-1|TRBV28
TGTGCCAGTACACAGTTTCAGGGGAACACTGAAGCTTTCTTT
CASTQFQGNTEAFF
>TRBD1|.|TRBJ1-1|TRBV10-3
TGTGCCATCAGCTCCGGGACAGGGGGGCCCACTGAAGCTTTCTTT
CAISSGTGGPTEAFF
>.|.|TRBJ2-1|TRBV13
TGTGCCAGCAGCTCACGTGGAAATGAGCAGTTCTTC
CASSSRGNEQFF
>TRBD1|.|TRBJ2-7|TRBV5-4
TGTGCCAGCAGAGGGCAGGGGGATTACGAGCAGTACTTC
CASRGQGDYEQYF
>.|.|TRBJ1-2|TRBV7-9
TGTGCCAGCAGCTTAGCAGCTAACTATGGCTACACCTTC
CASSLAANYGYTF
>.|.|TRBJ2-3|TRBV7-9
TGTGCCAGCAGCCCCAAGACGAGCACAGATACGCAGTATTTT
CASSPKTSTDTQYF
>TRBD1|.|TRBJ1-4|TRBV7-2
TGTGCCAGCAGCTTAGTACGGACAGGGAGGTTAGAAAAACTGTTTTTT
CASSLVRTGRLEKLFF